This record concerns one T cell receptor beta chain sequence. The data are from a study of control samples from healthy donors and cancer patients. The germline CDR1 and CDR2 sequences are LNHDA and SQIVND (reference sequence). The CDR3 is 15 residues long. Trimming left V 6 bases short and J 7 bases short, with 16 bases between. The assay was immunoSEQ multiplex PCR, and TCRdb's table has in-frame clones only and misses some. The data contain roughly 80,000 clones, 85% to 95% of them seen just once; the ten biggest clones take up 5.8%. This clonotype originated in a woman in her sixties in good health. This chain links TRBV19 with TRBJ1-6, with D maybe TRBD1 (6 bases). Sequences were obtained from blood. This chain's CDR3 is CASRPGHGINSPLHF. CDR3 sequence (DNA): TGTGCCAGTAGACCGGGACACGGAATCAATTCACCCCTCCACTTT.